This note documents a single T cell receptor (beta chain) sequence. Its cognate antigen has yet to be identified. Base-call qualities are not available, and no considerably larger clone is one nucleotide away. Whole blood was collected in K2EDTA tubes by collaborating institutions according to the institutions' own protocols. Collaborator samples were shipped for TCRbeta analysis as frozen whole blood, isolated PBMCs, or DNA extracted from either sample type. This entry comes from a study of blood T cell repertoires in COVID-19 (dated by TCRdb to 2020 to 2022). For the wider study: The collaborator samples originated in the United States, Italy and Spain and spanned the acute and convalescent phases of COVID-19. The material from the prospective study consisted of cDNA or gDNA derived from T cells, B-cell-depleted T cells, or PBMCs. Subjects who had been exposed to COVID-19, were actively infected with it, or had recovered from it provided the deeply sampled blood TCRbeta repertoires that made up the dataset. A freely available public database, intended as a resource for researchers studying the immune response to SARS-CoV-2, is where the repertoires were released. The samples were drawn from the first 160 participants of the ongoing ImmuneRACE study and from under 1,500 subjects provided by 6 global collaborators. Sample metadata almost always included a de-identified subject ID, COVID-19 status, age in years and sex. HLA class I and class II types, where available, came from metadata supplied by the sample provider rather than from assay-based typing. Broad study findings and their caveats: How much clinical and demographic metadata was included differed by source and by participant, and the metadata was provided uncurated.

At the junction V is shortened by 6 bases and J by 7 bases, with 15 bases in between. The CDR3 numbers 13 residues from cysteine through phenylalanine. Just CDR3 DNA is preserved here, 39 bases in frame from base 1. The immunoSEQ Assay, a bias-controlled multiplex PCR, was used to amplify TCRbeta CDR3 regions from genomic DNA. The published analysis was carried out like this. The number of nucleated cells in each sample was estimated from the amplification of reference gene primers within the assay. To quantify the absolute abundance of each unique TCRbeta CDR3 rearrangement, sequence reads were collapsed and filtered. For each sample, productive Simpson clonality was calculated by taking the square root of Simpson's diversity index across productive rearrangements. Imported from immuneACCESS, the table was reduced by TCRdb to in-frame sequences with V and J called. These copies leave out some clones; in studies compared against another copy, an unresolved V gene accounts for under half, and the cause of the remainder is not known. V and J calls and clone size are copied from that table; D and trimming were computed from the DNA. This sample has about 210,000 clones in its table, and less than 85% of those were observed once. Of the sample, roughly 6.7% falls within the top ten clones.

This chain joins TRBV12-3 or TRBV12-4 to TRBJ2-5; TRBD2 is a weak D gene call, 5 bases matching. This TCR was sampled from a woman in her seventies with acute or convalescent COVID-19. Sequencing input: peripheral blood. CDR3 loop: CASRASTLGTQYF. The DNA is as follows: TGTGCCAGCAGGGCTAGCACGTTGGGGACCCAGTACTTC.